This T cell receptor (beta chain) was sequenced for a study of T-cell memory formation after mild COVID-19. Study summary: Clusters were largely donor specific.

5'RACE, which relied on constant-segment primers, yielded TCR alpha and TCR beta cDNA libraries carrying sample barcodes and UMIs. TCRdb independently ran MiXCR on the 5' RACE reads; one entry per CDR3 protein. The sample shows around 370,000 distinct CDR3 sequences, more than 20% of them seen only once. CDR3 size: 15 residues. V lost 8 bases and J lost 2; bases outside the gene matches: 9. The germline V gene has CDR1 MRHNA and CDR2 SNTAGT. The V gene is TRBV6-4, the J gene TRBJ2-1, with 7 positions matching TRBD2. Sequenced: PBMCs or a T cell subset sorted from them (not recorded which). This sequence was found in an adult woman who had mild COVID-19 (a few samples of this study predate the infection). Cell type and time point are not known. This CDR3 reads CASSSSGMAYNEQFF. CDR3 in DNA: TGTGCCAGCTCTTCGAGCGGGATGGCCTACAATGAGCAGTTCTTC.